The rows below give T cell receptor beta chains drawn from one sample of a study of blood T cell repertoires in COVID-19. The method was immunoSEQ multiplex PCR; TCRdb's version includes in-frame clones alone and lacks a portion of them. Of 20,000 to 30,000 clones in the sample, 88% were seen once. Sample: peripheral blood. The receptors derive from a man aged 65-85 years in a cohort sampled during active COVID-19. Each CDR3 is given with its conserved first and last residue. D genes are given only for firm matches. Only some rows state a clone size, as once, few, many or a class for expanded clones.

j_gene,abundance,v_gene,d_gene,CDR3aa,CDR3nt
TRBJ1-1,NA,TRBV19,TRBD1,CASSPRGQGAPEAFF,TGTGCCAGTAGTCCCCGCGGACAGGGGGCACCTGAAGCTTTCTTT
TRBJ2-7,NA,TRBV6-6,NA,CASSNYEQYF,TGTGCCAGCAGCAACTACGAGCAGTACTTC
TRBJ2-7,NA,TRBV7-6,NA,CASSQSDFYEQYF,TGTGCCAGCAGCCAATCAGACTTCTACGAGCAGTACTTC
TRBJ2-5,NA,TRBV28,TRBD2,CASSLRLAGLETQYF,TGTGCCAGCAGTTTAAGACTAGCGGGTTTGGAGACCCAGTACTTC
TRBJ2-1,NA,TRBV29-1,TRBD2,CSGPVSGSYNEQFF,TGCAGCGGGCCGGTTAGCGGGAGCTACAATGAGCAGTTCTTC
TRBJ2-2,NA,TRBV6-4,NA,CASSEGDTGELFF,TGTGCCAGCAGTGAGGGGGACACCGGGGAGCTGTTTTTT
TRBJ1-6,NA,TRBV9,NA,CASSVESNSPLHF,TGTGCCAGCAGCGTAGAAAGCAATTCACCCCTCCACTTT
TRBJ1-1,NA,TRBV7-3,NA,CASSVRMNTEAFF,TGTGCCAGCAGCGTCAGAATGAACACTGAAGCTTTCTTT
TRBJ1-3,NA,TRBV7-2,TRBD1,CASSSGTGRGNTIYF,TGTGCCAGCAGCTCCGGGACAGGGCGGGGAAACACCATATATTTT
TRBJ2-1,NA,TRBV5-1,TRBD2,CASSQHGLAGVGSSYNEQFF,TGCGCCAGCAGCCAGCACGGACTAGCGGGAGTTGGGAGCTCCTACAATGAGCAGTTCTTC
TRBJ1-1,NA,TRBV5-4,TRBD1,CASSAGTAYPKGAFF,TGTGCCAGCAGCGCCGGGACAGCGTATCCTAAGGGAGCTTTCTTT
TRBJ2-1,NA,TRBV20-1,NA,CSASSGAYNEQFF,TGCAGTGCTAGTAGCGGAGCCTACAATGAGCAGTTCTTC
TRBJ1-2,once,TRBV19,NA,CASRKTEYGYTF,TGTGCCAGTAGAAAGACAGAGTATGGCTACACCTTC
TRBJ1-5,NA,TRBV28,NA,CASSFGGIGPQHF,TGTGCCAGCAGTTTTGGAGGCATCGGGCCCCAGCATTTT
TRBJ1-3,once,TRBV28,NA,CASSSPRGKENTIYF,TGTGCCAGCAGTTCCCCCCGGGGGAAGGAAAACACCATATATTTT
TRBJ2-1,NA,TRBV3-1/TRBV3-2,NA,CASSQAGSHNEQFF,TGTGCCAGCAGCCAAGCGGGGAGTCACAATGAGCAGTTCTTC
TRBJ1-2,once,TRBV5-1,TRBD1,CASSIDRVKGYTF,TGCGCCAGCAGCATAGACAGGGTGAAAGGCTACACCTTC
TRBJ1-6,NA,TRBV5-4,TRBD1,CASSFVGTGNSPLHF,TGTGCCAGCAGCTTCGTCGGGACAGGGAATTCACCCCTCCACTTT
TRBJ2-7,NA,TRBV19,TRBD2,CASGEGLRGEQYF,TGTGCCAGTGGGGAGGGACTGAGGGGCGAGCAGTACTTC
TRBJ2-6,NA,TRBV18,NA,CASSTGSGANVLTF,TGTGCCAGCTCAACCGGTTCTGGGGCCAACGTCCTGACTTTC